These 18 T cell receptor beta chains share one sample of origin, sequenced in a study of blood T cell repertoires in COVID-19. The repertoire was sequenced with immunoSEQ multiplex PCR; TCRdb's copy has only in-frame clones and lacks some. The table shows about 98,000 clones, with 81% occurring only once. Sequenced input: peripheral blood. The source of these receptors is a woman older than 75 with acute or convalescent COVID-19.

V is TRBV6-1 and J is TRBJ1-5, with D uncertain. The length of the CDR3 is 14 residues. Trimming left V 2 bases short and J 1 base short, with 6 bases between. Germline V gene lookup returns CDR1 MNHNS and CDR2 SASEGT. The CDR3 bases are TGTGCCAGCAGTGAATATAGAAGCAATCAGCCCCAGCATTTT. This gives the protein CASSEYRSNQPQHF.

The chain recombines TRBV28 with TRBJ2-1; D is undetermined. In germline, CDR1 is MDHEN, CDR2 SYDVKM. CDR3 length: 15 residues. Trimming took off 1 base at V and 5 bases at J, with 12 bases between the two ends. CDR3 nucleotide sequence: TGTGCCAGCAGTTTATCGCTATTGCGGAACAATGAGCAGTTCTTC. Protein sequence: CASSLSLLRNNEQFF.

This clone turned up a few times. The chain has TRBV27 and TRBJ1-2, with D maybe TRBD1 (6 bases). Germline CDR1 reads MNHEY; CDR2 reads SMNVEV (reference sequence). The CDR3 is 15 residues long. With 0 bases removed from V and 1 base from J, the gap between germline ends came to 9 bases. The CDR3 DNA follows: TGTGCCAGCAGTTTATCGAAGGGGGTTAACTATGGCTACACCTTC. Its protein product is CASSLSKGVNYGYTF.

The CDR3 reads CASSEEGTGVNEQFF. The CDR3 coding sequence is TGTGCCAGCAGTGAAGAGGGGACAGGGGTCAATGAGCAGTTCTTC. The rearrangement links TRBV2 to TRBJ2-1; 10 positions agree with TRBD1. J lost 6 bases, V lost 1 base, and 3 bases had no gene match. This CDR3 region has 15 residues. Germline CDR1 and CDR2: SNHLY and FYNNEI.

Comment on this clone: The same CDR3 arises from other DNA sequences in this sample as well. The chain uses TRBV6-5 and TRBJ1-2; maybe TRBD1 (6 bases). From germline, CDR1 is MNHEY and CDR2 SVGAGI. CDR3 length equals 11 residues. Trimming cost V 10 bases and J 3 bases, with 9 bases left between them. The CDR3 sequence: CATRQDYGYTF. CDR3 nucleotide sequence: TGTGCCACAAGACAGGACTATGGCTACACCTTC.

The CDR3 DNA reads TGTGCCAGCAGCACCAAGATCAGTCAGCCCCAGCATTTT. Encoded protein: CASSTKISQPQHF. The rearrangement uses TRBV7-2 and TRBJ1-5; D not resolved. The germline gives CDR1 SGHTA, CDR2 FQGNSA. The V and J ends lost 5 bases and 6 bases respectively, with 11 bases between them. CDR3 size: 13 residues.

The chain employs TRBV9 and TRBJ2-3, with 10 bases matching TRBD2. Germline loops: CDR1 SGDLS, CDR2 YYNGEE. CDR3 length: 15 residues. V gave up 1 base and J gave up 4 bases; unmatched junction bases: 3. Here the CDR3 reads CASSVSGGGPDTQYF. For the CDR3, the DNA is TGTGCCAGCAGCGTAAGCGGGGGGGGGCCAGATACGCAGTATTTT.

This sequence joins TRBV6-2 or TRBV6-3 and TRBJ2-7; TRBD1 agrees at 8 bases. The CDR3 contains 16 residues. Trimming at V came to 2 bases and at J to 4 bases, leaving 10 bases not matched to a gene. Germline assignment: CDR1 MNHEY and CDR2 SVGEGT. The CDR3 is CASSYRARQGIYEQYF. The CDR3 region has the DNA TGTGCCAGCAGTTACAGAGCCCGACAGGGGATATACGAGCAGTACTTC.

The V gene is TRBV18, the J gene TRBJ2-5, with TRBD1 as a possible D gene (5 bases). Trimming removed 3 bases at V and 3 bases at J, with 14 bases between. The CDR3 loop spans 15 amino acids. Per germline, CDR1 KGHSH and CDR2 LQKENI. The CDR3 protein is CASSPNPKGKETQYF. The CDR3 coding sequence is TGTGCCAGCTCACCCAACCCCAAGGGGAAAGAGACCCAGTACTTC.

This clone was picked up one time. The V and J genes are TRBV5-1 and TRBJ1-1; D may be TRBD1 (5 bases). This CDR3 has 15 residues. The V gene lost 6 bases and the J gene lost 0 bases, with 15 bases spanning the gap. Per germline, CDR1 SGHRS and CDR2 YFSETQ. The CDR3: CASNEGTGVNTEAFF. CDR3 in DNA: TGCGCCAGCAACGAGGGAACGGGGGTGAACACTGAAGCTTTCTTT.

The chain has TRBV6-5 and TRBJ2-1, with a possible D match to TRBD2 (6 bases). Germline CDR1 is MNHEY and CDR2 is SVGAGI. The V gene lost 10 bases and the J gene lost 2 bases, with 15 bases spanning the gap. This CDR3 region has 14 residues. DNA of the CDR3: TGTGCCACAACCCCGGGACTCGCCTACAATGAGCAGTTCTTC. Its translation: CATTPGLAYNEQFF.

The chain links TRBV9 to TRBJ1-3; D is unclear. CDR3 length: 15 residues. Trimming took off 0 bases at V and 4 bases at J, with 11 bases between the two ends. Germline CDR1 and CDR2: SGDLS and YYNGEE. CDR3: CASSVEVARGNTIYF. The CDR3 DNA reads TGTGCCAGCAGCGTAGAGGTAGCCCGGGGAAACACCATATATTTT. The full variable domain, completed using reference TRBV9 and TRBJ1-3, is DSGVTQTPKHLITATGQRVTLRCSPRSGDLSVYWYQQSLDQGLQFLIQYYNGEERAKGNILERFSAQQFPDLHSELNLSSLELGDSALYFCASSVEVARGNTIYFGEGSWLTVV.

The CDR3 reads CASSPGQGLTEAFF. The CDR3 DNA sequence: TGTGCCAGCTCACCGGGGCAGGGGCTCACTGAAGCTTTCTTT. The chain joins TRBV18 to TRBJ1-1, with TRBD1 as a possible D gene (6 bases). CDR1 is KGHSH, CDR2 LQKENI, per germline. This CDR3 has 14 residues. V lost 3 bases and J 4 bases, leaving 12 bases between the germline ends. Complete variable domain (other parts from reference TRBV18 and TRBJ1-1): NAGVMQNPRHLVRRRGQEARLRCSPMKGHSHVYWYRQLPEEGLKFMVYLQKENIIDESGMPKERFSAEFPKEGPSILRIQQVVRGDSAAYFCASSPGQGLTEAFFGQGTRLTVV.

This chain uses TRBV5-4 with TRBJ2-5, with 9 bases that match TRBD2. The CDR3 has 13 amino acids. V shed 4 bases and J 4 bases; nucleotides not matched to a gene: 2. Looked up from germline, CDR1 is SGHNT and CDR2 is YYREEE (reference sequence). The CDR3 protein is CASSLAGLETQYF. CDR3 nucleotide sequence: TGTGCCAGCAGCCTAGCGGGGCTAGAGACCCAGTACTTC.

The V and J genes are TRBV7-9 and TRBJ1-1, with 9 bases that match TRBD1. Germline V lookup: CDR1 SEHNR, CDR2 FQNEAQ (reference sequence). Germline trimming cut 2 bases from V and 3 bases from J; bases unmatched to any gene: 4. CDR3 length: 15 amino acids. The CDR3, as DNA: TGTGCCAGCAGCTTATTAGGGACAGGGCACACTGAAGCTTTCTTT. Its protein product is CASSLLGTGHTEAFF.

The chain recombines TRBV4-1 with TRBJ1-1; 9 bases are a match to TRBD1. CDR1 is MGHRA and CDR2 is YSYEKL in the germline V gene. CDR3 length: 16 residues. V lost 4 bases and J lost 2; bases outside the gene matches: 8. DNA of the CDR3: TGCGCCAGCAGCCGTACCGGGACAGGGCAAAACACTGAAGCTTTCTTT. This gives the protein CASSRTGTGQNTEAFF.

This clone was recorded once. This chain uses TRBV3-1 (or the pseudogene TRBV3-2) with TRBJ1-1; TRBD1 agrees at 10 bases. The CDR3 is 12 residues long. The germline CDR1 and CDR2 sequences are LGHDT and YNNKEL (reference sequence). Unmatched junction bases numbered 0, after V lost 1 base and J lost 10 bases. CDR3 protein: CASSQGDRGAFF. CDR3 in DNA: TGTGCCAGCAGCCAAGGGGACAGGGGAGCTTTCTTT.

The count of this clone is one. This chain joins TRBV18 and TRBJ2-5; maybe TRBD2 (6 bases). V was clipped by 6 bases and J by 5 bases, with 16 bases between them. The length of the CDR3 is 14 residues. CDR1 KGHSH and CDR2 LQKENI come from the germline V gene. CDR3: CASSLTRGGETQYF. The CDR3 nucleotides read TGTGCCAGCTCCCTCACGCGGGGTGGGGAGACCCAGTACTTC.